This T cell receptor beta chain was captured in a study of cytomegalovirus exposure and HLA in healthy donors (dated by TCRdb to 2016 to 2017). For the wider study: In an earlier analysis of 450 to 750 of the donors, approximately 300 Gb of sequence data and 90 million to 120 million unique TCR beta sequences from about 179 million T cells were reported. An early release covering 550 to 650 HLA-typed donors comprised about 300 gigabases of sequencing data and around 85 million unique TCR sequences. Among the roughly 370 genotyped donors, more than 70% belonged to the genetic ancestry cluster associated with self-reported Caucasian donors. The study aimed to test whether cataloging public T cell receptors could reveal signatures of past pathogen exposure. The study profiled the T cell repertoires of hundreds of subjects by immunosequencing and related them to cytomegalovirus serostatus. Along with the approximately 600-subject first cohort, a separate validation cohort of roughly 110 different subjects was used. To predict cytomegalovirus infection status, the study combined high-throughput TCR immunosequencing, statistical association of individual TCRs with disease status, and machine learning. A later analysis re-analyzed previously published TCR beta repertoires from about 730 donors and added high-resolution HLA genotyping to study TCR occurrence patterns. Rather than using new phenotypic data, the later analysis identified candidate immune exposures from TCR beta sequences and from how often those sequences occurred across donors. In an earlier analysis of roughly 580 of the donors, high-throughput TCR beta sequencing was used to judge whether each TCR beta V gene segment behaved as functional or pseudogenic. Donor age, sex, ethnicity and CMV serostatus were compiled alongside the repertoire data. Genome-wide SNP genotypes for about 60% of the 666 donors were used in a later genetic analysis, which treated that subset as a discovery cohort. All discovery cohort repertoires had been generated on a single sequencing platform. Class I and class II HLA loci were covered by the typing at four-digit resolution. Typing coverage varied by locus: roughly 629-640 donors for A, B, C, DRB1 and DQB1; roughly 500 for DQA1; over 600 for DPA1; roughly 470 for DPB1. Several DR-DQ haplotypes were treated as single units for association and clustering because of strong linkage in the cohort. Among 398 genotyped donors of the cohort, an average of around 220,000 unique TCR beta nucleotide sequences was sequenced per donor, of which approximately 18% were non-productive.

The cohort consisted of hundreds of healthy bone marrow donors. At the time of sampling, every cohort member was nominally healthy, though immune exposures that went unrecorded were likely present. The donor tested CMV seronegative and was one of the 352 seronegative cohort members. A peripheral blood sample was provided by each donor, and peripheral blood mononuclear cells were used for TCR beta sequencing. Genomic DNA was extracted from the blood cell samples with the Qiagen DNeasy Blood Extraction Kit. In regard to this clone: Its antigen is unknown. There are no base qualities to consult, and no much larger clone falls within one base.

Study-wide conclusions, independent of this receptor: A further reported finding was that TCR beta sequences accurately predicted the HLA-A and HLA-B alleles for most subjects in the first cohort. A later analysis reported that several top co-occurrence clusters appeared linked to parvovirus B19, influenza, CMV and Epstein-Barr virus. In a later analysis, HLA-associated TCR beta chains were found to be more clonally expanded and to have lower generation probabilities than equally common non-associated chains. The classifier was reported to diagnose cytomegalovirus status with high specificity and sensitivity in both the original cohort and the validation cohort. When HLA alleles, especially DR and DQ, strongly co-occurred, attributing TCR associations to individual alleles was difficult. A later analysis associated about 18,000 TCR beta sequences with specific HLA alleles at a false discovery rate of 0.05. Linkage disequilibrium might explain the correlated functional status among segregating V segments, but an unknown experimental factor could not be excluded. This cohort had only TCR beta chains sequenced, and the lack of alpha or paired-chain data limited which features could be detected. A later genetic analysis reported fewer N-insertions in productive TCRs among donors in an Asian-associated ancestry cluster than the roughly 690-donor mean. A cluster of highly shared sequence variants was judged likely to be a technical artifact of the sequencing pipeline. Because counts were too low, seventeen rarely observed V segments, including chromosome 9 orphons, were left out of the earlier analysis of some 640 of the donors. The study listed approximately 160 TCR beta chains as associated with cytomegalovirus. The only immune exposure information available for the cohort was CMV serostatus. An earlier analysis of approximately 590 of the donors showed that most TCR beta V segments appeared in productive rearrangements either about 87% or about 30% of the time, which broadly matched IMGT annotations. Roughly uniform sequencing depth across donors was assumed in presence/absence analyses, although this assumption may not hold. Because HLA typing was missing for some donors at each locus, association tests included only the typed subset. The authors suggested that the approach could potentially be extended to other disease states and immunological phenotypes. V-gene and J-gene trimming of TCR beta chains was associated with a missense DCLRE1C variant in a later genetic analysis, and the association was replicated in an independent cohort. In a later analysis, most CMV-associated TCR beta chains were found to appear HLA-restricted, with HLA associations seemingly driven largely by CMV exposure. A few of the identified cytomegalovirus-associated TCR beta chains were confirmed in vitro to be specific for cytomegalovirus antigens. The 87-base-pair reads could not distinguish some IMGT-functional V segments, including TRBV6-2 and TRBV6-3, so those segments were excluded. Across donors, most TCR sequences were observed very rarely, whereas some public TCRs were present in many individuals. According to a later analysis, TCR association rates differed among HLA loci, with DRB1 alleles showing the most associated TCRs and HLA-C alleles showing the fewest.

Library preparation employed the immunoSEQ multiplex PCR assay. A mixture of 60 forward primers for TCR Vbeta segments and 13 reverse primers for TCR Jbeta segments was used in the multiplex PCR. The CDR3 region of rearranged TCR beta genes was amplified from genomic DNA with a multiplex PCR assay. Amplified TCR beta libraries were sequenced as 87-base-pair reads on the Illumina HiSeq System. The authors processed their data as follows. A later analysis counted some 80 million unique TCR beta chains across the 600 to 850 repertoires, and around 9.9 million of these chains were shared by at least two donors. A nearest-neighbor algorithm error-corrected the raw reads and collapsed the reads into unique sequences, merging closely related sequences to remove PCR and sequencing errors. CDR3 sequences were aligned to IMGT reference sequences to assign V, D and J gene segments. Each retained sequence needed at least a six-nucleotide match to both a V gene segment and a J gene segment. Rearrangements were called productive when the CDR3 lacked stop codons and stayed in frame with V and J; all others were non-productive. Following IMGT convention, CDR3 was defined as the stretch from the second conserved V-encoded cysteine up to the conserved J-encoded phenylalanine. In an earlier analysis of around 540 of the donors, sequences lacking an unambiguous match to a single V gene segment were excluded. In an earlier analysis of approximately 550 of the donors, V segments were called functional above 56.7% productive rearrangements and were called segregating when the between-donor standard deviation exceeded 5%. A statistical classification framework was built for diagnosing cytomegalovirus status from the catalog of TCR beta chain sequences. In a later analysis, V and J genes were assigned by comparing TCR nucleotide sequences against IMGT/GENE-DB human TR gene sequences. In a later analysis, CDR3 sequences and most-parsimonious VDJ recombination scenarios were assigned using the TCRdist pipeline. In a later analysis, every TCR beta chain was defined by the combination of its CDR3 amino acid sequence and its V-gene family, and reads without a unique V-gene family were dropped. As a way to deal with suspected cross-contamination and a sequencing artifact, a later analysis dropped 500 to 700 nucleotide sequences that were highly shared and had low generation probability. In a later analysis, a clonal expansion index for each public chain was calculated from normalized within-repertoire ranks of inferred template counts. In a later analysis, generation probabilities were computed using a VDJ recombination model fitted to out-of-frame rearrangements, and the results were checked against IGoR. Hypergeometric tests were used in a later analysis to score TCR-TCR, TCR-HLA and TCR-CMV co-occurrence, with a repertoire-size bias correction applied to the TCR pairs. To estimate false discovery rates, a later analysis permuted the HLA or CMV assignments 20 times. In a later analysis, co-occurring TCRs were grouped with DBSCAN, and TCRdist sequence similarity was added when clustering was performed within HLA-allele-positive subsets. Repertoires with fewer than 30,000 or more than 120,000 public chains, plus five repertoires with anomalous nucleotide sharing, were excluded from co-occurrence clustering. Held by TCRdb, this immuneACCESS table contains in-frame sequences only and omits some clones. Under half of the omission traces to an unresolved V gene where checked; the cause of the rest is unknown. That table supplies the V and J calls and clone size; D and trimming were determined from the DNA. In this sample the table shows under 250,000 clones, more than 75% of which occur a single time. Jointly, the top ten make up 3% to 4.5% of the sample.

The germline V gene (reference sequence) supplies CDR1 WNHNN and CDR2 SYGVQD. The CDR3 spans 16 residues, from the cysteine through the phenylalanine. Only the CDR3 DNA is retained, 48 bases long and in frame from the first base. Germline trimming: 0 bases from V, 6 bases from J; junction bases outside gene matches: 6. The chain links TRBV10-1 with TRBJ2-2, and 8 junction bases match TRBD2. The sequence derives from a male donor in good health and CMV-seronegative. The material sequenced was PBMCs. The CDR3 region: CASSESSGRVAGELFF. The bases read TGCGCCAGCAGTGAGTCCAGCGGGAGAGTAGCCGGGGAGCTGTTTTTT.